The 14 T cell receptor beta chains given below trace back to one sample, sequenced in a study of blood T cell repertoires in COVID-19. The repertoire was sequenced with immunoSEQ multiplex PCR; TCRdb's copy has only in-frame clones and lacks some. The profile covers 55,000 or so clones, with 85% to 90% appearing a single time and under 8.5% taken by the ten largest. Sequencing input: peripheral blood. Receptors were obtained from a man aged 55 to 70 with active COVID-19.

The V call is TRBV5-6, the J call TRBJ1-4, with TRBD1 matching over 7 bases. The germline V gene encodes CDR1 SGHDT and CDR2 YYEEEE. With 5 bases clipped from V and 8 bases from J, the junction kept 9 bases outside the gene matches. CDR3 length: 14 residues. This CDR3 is CASSPRQGGEKLFF. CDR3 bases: TGTGCCAGCAGTCCTAGACAGGGTGGAGAAAAACTGTTTTTT. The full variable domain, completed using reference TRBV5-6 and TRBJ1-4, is DAGVTQSPTHLIKTRGQQVTLRCSPKSGHDTVSWYQQALGQGPQFIFQYYEEEERQRGNFPDRFSGHQFPNYSSELNVNALLLGDSALYLCASSPRQGGEKLFFGSGTQLSVL.

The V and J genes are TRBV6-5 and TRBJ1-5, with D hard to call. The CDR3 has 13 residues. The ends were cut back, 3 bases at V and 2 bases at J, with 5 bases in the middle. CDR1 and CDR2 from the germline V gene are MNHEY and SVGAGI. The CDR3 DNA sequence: TGTGCCAGCAGTTATAATCGCAATCAGCCCCAGCATTTT. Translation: CASSYNRNQPQHF.

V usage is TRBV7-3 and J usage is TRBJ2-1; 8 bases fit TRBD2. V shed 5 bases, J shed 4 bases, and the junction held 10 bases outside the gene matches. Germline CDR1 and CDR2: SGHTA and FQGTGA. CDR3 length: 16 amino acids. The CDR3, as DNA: TGTGCCAGCAGCCCCATCCTAGCGGGTGGGTACAATGAGCAGTTCTTC. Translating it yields CASSPILAGGYNEQFF.

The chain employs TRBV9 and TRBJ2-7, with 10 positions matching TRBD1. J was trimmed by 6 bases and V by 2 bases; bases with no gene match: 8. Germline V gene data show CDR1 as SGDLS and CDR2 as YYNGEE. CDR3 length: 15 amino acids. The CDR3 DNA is TGTGCCAGCAGCGTGGCCGGGACAGGGGTCGTCGAGCAGTACTTC. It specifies CASSVAGTGVVEQYF.

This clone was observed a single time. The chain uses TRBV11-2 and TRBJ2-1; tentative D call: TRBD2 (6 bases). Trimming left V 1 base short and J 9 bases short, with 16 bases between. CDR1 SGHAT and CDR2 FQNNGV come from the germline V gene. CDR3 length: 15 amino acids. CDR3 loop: CASSLVGRLEGEQFF. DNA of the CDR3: TGTGCCAGCAGCTTAGTGGGACGCCTGGAGGGTGAGCAGTTCTTC.

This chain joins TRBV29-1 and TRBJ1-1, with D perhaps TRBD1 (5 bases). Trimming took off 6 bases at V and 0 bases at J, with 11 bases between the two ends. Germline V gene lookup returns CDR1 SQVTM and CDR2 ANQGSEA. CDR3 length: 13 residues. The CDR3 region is CSVAGRLNTEAFF. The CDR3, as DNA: TGCAGCGTGGCGGGACGGTTGAACACTGAAGCTTTCTTT. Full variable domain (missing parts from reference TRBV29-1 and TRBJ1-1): SAVISQKPSRDICQRGTSLTIQCQVDSQVTMMFWYRQQPGQSLTLIATANQGSEATYESGFVIDKFPISRPNLTFSTLTVSNMSPEDSSIYLCSVAGRLNTEAFFGQGTRLTVV.

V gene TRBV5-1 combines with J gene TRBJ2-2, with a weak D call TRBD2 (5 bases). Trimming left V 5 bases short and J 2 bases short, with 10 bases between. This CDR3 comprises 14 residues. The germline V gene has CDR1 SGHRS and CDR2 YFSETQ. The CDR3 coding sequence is TGCGCCAGCAGACGGGATTCCAACACCGGGGAGCTGTTTTTT. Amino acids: CASRRDSNTGELFF.

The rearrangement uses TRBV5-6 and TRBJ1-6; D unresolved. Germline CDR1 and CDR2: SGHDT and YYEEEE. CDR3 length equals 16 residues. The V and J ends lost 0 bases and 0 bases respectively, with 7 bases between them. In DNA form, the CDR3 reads TGTGCCAGCAGCTTGGACGGGAGCTCCTATAATTCACCCCTCCACTTT. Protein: CASSLDGSSYNSPLHF.

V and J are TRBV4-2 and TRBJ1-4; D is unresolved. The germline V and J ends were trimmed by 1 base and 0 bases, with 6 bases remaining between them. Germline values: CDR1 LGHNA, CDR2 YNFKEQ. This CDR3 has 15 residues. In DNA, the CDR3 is TGTGCCAGCAGCCAAGGGCAGTCAACTAATGAAAAACTGTTTTTT. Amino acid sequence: CASSQGQSTNEKLFF.

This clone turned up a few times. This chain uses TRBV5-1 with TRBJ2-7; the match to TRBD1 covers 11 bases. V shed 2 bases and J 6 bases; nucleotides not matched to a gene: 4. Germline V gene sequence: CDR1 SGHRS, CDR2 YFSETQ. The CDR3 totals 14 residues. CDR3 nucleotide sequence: TGCGCCAGCAGCTTACGGACAGGGGGCCGCGAGCAGTACTTC. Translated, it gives CASSLRTGGREQYF.

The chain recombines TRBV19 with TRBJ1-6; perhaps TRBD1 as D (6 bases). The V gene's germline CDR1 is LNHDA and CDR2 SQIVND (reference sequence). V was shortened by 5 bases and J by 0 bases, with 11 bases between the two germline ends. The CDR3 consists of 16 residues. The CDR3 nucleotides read TGTGCCAGTAGTCGCTACAGGGTCTCCTATAATTCACCCCTCCACTTT. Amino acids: CASSRYRVSYNSPLHF.

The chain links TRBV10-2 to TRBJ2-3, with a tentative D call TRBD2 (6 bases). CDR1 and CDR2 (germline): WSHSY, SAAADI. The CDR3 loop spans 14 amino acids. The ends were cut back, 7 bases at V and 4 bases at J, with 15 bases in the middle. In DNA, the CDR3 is TGCGCCAGCACAATGACTAGATTTTCAGATACGCAGTATTTT. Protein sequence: CASTMTRFSDTQYF.

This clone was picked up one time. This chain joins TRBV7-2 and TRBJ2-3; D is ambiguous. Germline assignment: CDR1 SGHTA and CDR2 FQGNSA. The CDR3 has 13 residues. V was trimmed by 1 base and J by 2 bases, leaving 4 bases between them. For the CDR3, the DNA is TGTGCCAGCAGCTTAGAATACACAGATACGCAGTATTTT. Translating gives CASSLEYTDTQYF.

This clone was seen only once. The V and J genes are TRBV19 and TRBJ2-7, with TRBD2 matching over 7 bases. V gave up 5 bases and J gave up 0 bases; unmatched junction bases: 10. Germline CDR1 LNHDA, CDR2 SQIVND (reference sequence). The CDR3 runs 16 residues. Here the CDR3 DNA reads TGTGCCAGTAGTCCCTATGGCGGGAGCGGCTCCTACGAGCAGTACTTC. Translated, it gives CASSPYGGSGSYEQYF.